A single sample is the source of the 21 T cell receptor beta chains below, sequenced in a study of OX40 agonist ivuxolimab in advanced cancers. Assay: immunoSEQ multiplex PCR; the TCRdb copy retains only in-frame clones and omits some. This sample carries tens of thousands of clones, around 79% of them seen once, and the ten largest clones take roughly a sixth. The material was CD4+ or CD8+ T cells sorted from blood, obtained in a trial of the OX40 agonist ivuxolimab. The receptor set was obtained from an adult with an advanced solid tumor such as melanoma, head and neck, liver or kidney cancer.

The chain combines TRBV4-1 with TRBJ1-2, with a tentative D call TRBD1 (6 bases). CDR3 length equals 16 residues. Trimming pared 4 bases from V and 4 bases from J, leaving 19 bases between. CDR1 is MGHRA, CDR2 YSYEKL, per germline. The CDR3 region has the DNA TGCGCCAGCAGCCTACTATTCGGACAGTTGAGCTATGGCTACACCTTC. Translation: CASSLLFGQLSYGYTF.

CDR3 region: CASRGSSTEAFF. The CDR3 DNA reads TGTGCCAGCAGAGGGAGCTCCACTGAAGCTTTCTTT. The chain employs TRBV7-3 and TRBJ1-1; D gene uncertain. CDR1 is SGHTA, CDR2 FQGTGA, per germline. V was trimmed by 6 bases and J by 4 bases, leaving 9 bases between them. CDR3 length: 12 residues.

This clone was observed a single time. The rearrangement links TRBV25-1 to TRBJ1-4, with TRBD1 as a possible D gene (5 bases). The V gene's germline CDR1 is MGHDK and CDR2 SYGVNS. The CDR3 is made up of 14 amino acids. V was cut by 1 base and J by 7 bases, with 10 bases left in between. The CDR3 is CASSEWGGGEKLFF. The CDR3 coding sequence is TGTGCCAGCAGTGAATGGGGGGGAGGTGAAAAACTGTTTTTT. The full variable domain, in which reference TRBV25-1 and TRBJ1-4 provide the parts outside the CDR3, is EADIYQTPRYLVIGTGKKITLECSQTMGHDKMYWYQQDPGMELHLIHYSYGVNSTEKGDLSSESTVSRIRTEHFPLTLESARPSHTSQYLCASSEWGGGEKLFFGSGTQLSVL.

V and J are TRBV14 and TRBJ1-6, with 9 bases lining up with TRBD1. V lost 4 bases to trimming and J lost 7 bases; unmatched junction nucleotides: 8. This CDR3 is 16 amino acids long. Germline CDR1 SGHDN, CDR2 FVKESK. The CDR3 DNA sequence: TGTGCCAGCAGCCGTCTTGGACAGGGGCGAAATTCACCCCTCCACTTT. This sequence encodes CASSRLGQGRNSPLHF.

The chain recombines TRBV14 with TRBJ2-5; D might be TRBD2 (5 bases). The DNA matches TRBJ2-7 better at its end, which makes the J call doubtful. Germline assignment: CDR1 SGHDN and CDR2 FVKESK. The CDR3 is 14 amino acids. The CDR3 sequence is CASSQGRVFYEQYF. For the CDR3, the DNA is TGTGCCAGCAGCCAAGGGCGGGTATTCTACGAGCAGTACTTC.

This clone was seen only a few times. The chain uses TRBV6-1 and TRBJ2-7; TRBD1 aligns across 8 bases. This CDR3 region has 14 residues. The J segment lost 1 base and the V segment lost 7 bases, leaving 6 bases of the junction unmatched. Germline V gene lookup returns CDR1 MNHNS and CDR2 SASEGT. CDR3 protein: CASTFGDRSYEQYF. The CDR3 bases are TGTGCCAGCACCTTCGGGGACAGGTCCTACGAGCAGTACTTC.

Written as DNA, the CDR3 is TGTGCCACCAGCAGAGATTCTGTAGGGACCCAGTACTTC. Residues: CATSRDSVGTQYF. This rearrangement joins TRBV15 to TRBJ2-5; D not certain. This CDR3 has 13 residues. The V gene's germline CDR1 is LNHNV and CDR2 YYDKDF (reference sequence). The V gene lost 0 bases and the J gene lost 7 bases, with 9 bases spanning the gap. The full variable domain, its missing parts supplied by reference TRBV15 and TRBJ2-5, is DAMVIQNPRYQVTQFGKPVTLSCSQTLNHNVMYWYQQKSSQAPKLLFHYYDKDFNNEADTPDNFQSRRPNTSFCFLDIRSPGLGDTAMYLCATSRDSVGTQYFGPGTRLLVL.

This clone qualifies as medium-sized (0.01 to 0.1%). J is TRBJ1-2 and V is TRBV4-2; D not resolved. The germline V gene has CDR1 LGHNA and CDR2 YNFKEQ. The CDR3 has 16 residues. With 2 bases removed from V and 1 base from J, the gap between germline ends came to 14 bases. The CDR3 DNA is TGTGCCAGCAGCCAACGTTCTGGGTATGATAACTATGGCTACACCTTC. It specifies CASSQRSGYDNYGYTF.

This clone was observed a single time. The chain is built from TRBV27 and TRBJ1-3; D call uncertain. CDR1 is MNHEY, CDR2 SMNVEV, per germline (reference sequence). The CDR3 loop spans 15 amino acids. V shed 0 bases and J shed 3 bases, with 9 bases lying between them. Written as DNA, the CDR3 is TGTGCCAGCAGTTTATCGGGGATCTTTGGAAACACCATATATTTT. Residues: CASSLSGIFGNTIYF.

The rearrangement uses TRBV4-1 and TRBJ1-2, with D possibly TRBD1 on 5 matching bases. CDR3 length: 16 residues. Trimming took off 6 bases at V and 0 bases at J, with 17 bases between the two ends. In germline, CDR1 is MGHRA, CDR2 YSYEKL. CDR3 protein: CASRPEAAGANYGYTF. The CDR3 DNA reads TGCGCCAGCAGGCCCGAGGCCGCGGGGGCTAACTATGGCTACACCTTC.

The CDR3 loop is CASSIATGQYGYTF. The CDR3 nucleotides read TGTGCCAGTAGTATCGCCACAGGGCAATATGGCTACACCTTC. The chain combines TRBV19 with TRBJ1-2; possible D gene TRBD1, 6 bases. The CDR3 totals 14 residues. The ends were cut back, 3 bases at V and 5 bases at J, with 13 bases in the middle. Per germline, CDR1 LNHDA and CDR2 SQIVND (reference sequence).

This clone was recorded a few times. The J gene is TRBJ2-1, the V gene TRBV19; 12 bases map to TRBD2. This CDR3 is built from 15 residues. Losses at the gene ends were 7 bases for V and 4 bases for J; bases not matched to a gene: 5. CDR1 is LNHDA, CDR2 SQIVND, per germline (reference sequence). The CDR3 spells CASNLAGGPYNEQFF. CDR3 sequence (DNA): TGTGCCAGTAACCTAGCGGGAGGGCCGTACAATGAGCAGTTCTTC.

V usage is TRBV14 and J usage is TRBJ2-2; 7 bases match TRBD1. This CDR3 has 16 amino acids. Germline V lookup: CDR1 SGHDN, CDR2 FVKESK. Germline trimming cut 0 bases from V and 5 bases from J; bases unmatched to any gene: 6. CDR3 sequence: CASSQEGGWRTGELFF. In DNA, the CDR3 is TGTGCCAGCAGCCAAGAAGGGGGCTGGAGGACCGGGGAGCTGTTTTTT.

In its sample, this clone was seen once. This chain uses TRBV9 with TRBJ2-1, with 11 bases matching TRBD2. V shed 3 bases and J 4 bases; nucleotides not matched to a gene: 6. The CDR3 totals 16 residues. Germline assignment: CDR1 SGDLS and CDR2 YYNGEE. CDR3 loop: CASSALAGGLYNEQFF. CDR3 nucleotides: TGTGCCAGCAGCGCTCTAGCGGGGGGTTTATACAATGAGCAGTTCTTC. Full variable domain (rest looked up from reference TRBV9 and TRBJ2-1): DSGVTQTPKHLITATGQRVTLRCSPRSGDLSVYWYQQSLDQGLQFLIQYYNGEERAKGNILERFSAQQFPDLHSELNLSSLELGDSALYFCASSALAGGLYNEQFFGPGTRLTVL.

This clone occurred once. The chain is built from TRBV23-1 and TRBJ1-2; 7 bases match TRBD1. TRBV23-1 carries the ORF label, with uncertain function. Trimming at V came to 4 bases and at J to 2 bases, leaving 10 bases not matched to a gene. This CDR3 spans 16 amino acids. The CDR3 loop reads CASSPRQGEPNYGYTF. The CDR3, as DNA: TGCGCCAGCAGTCCTCGACAGGGTGAACCCAACTATGGCTACACCTTC.

This chain connects TRBV9 to TRBJ2-3; TRBD2 is a possible D gene (6 bases). Germline values: CDR1 SGDLS, CDR2 YYNGEE. The V end lost 1 base, the J end lost 6 bases, and 21 bases lay between the germline ends. CDR3 length equals 17 residues. The CDR3 sequence: CASSVTRAGPGRDTQYF. The CDR3 DNA reads as TGTGCCAGCAGCGTAACACGAGCGGGCCCCGGCAGGGATACGCAGTATTTT.

This sequence joins TRBV6-1 and TRBJ2-3; 14 positions agree with TRBD2. Trimming removed 4 bases from V and 4 bases from J; junction bases left unmatched: 13. Per the germline V gene, CDR1 is MNHNS and CDR2 is SASEGT. The length of the CDR3 is 19 residues. CDR3 protein: CASSALTGTSGRGADTQYF. Written as DNA, the CDR3 is TGTGCCAGCAGTGCCCTAACCGGGACTAGCGGGAGAGGTGCAGATACGCAGTATTTT.

The rearrangement uses TRBV10-1 and TRBJ1-3, with D unresolved. The ends were cut back, 5 bases at V and 0 bases at J, with 8 bases in the middle. There are 14 residues in the CDR3. The V gene's germline CDR1 is WNHNN and CDR2 SYGVQD (reference sequence). The CDR3 coding sequence is TGCGCCAGCAGTCCGGGTGGCTCTGGAAACACCATATATTTT. Amino acid sequence: CASSPGGSGNTIYF.

This chain joins TRBV10-3 and TRBJ2-7; the match to TRBD2 covers 10 bases. The germline V gene has CDR1 ENHRY and CDR2 SYGVKD. The CDR3 runs 16 residues. V lost 6 bases and J lost 5; bases outside the gene matches: 13. CDR3 sequence: CAIRAGPAGGLHEQYF. The DNA for the CDR3 is TGTGCCATCAGGGCGGGACCAGCGGGAGGGCTTCACGAGCAGTACTTC.

V gene TRBV2 combines with J gene TRBJ1-1; D remains ambiguous. The V end lost 8 bases, the J end lost 8 bases, and 21 bases lay between the germline ends. Per the germline V gene, CDR1 is SNHLY and CDR2 is FYNNEI. This CDR3 is built from 14 residues. Written as DNA, the CDR3 is TGTGCCAGCCTGAGGGAGAGGGATGTCGTAGAAGCTTTCTTT. Its protein product is CASLRERDVVEAFF.

V and J are TRBV7-2 and TRBJ2-7, with 7 positions matching TRBD2. Germline V CDR1 and CDR2: SGHTA, FQGNSA. CDR3 length equals 17 residues. J was trimmed by 2 bases and V by 4 bases; bases with no gene match: 14. CDR3 loop: CASSSYGPLAGAYEQYF. The DNA of the CDR3 is TGTGCCAGCAGCTCTTACGGCCCTCTGGCGGGGGCCTACGAGCAGTACTTC.